This is a list of T cell receptor beta chains from one sample in a study of T cells in Graves' hyperthyroidism and ophthalmopathy. One entry per CDR3 protein, called by TCRdb with MiXCR from the multiplex PCR reads. The table records about 620,000 distinct CDR3 sequences, 15% to 20% of them present only once. Sequencing was carried out using blood. Receptors originate from a woman aged 25 to 45 with Graves' hyperthyroidism. Both conserved end residues are part of each CDR3. Each record gives: J gene, V gene, CDR3 protein.

TRBJ2-7	TRBV6-9	CASSYSQGWGSYEQYF
TRBJ1-6	TRBV28	CASSLLGQGRNSPLHF
TRBJ1-2	TRBV29-1	CSVGGRDRAFYGYTF
TRBJ1-2	TRBV6-2/TRBV6-3	CASSYGRDGYTF
TRBJ2-2	TRBV5-1	CASSKQQGLVGELFF
TRBJ1-5	TRBV6-1	CASSLYREYSNQPQHF
TRBJ2-1	TRBV28	CASSRYNEQFF
TRBJ1-1	TRBV9	CASSPLRDIGNTEAFF
TRBJ1-2	TRBV7-9	CASSSDREANYGYTF
TRBJ2-1	TRBV20-1	CSAPGLAGAWEQFF
TRBJ1-1	TRBV27	CASSLGGLRAEAFF
TRBJ2-5	TRBV5-1	CASSPRSRSEETQYF
TRBJ1-1	TRBV27	CASSTGVRDTEAFF
TRBJ2-7	TRBV27	CASSLTLVTNFYEQYF
TRBJ2-7	TRBV2	CASSLSDGGKAYEQYF
TRBJ2-3	TRBV11-3	CASSLRARSDTQYF
TRBJ1-2	TRBV28	CASSLGQGIDGYTF
TRBJ1-5	TRBV19	CASSIGIRQPQHF
TRBJ2-7	TRBV2	CASSIDRSYYEQYF
TRBJ2-5	TRBV20-1	CSARVKGGKEKETQYF
TRBJ2-7	TRBV11-2	CASSLGWGLAVNEQYF
TRBJ1-1	TRBV6-1	CASSLRGGQSFF
TRBJ2-7	TRBV6-1	CASSERGEQYF